The clone carrying this T cell receptor beta chain came up a few times. BIOMED2 TRB-A/B primer pools were used in multiplex TRB PCR. MiXCR was run by TCRdb on the multiplex PCR reads, yielding one entry per CDR3 protein. The table records 6,000 or so distinct CDR3 sequences, roughly 32% of them present only once. The entry originates in a study of T and B cells in COVID-19 patients. Study context: Nine tenths of the roughly 20 active-infection patients had comorbidities associated with unfavorable COVID-19 outcome.

This CDR3 spans 14 amino acids. Trimming removed 1 base from V and 4 bases from J, with 8 bases in between. Germline V gives CDR1 MNHEY, CDR2 SVGEGT. Blood genomic DNA input for TRB amplification was roughly 230-550 ng. The chain couples TRBV6-2 or TRBV6-3 to TRBJ1-5; unclear D gene. This TCR was sampled from a human donor with active COVID-19. The source material was blood. DNA for the CDR3: TGTGCCAGCAGTTACTGGCCTGAAAATCAGCCCCAGCATTTT. It codes for CASSYWPENQPQHF.